This TCR beta chain was documented in a study of Tregs in tolerant kidney transplant recipients. General study points: No direct test of biological reproducibility was done here.

Trimming took off 2 bases at V and 4 bases at J, with 13 bases between the two ends. The CDR3 loop spans 15 amino acids. Germline CDR1 SGHRS, CDR2 YFSETQ. The data were produced by immunoSEQ multiplex PCR, yet TCRdb's version contains in-frame clones alone and is incomplete. This sample contains more than 11,000 clones. Comments on this clone: Its antigen is not known. From the germline J gene comes the end of the CDR3, since the read stops 3 residues before it.

Recipients received nonmyeloablative bone marrow transplants from related graft donors, with transient mixed chimerism. This clonotype was sampled from a human patient who received a combined kidney and bone marrow transplant. Some T cells may possibly be graft donor cells. The chain uses TRBV5-1 and TRBJ2-1; the D is unclear. Sequenced here: CD8+ T cells from blood (PBMCs), sampled 6 months after the transplant. Here the CDR3 reads CASSFTTVGYNEQFF. CDR3 DNA, as far as it was read: TGCGCCAGCAGCTTCACCACCGTCGGTTACAATGAG.